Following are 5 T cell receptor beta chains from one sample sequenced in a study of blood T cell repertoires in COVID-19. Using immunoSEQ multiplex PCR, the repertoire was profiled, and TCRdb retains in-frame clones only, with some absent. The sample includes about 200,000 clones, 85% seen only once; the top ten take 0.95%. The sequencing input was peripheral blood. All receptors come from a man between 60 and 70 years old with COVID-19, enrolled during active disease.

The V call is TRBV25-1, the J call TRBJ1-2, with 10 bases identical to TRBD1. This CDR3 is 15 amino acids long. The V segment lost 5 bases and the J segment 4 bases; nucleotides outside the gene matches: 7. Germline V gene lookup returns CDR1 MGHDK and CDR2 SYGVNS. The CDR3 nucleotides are TGTGCCAGCAGTCCGGAGCGGACAGGGGGCTATGGCTACACCTTC. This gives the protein CASSPERTGGYGYTF.

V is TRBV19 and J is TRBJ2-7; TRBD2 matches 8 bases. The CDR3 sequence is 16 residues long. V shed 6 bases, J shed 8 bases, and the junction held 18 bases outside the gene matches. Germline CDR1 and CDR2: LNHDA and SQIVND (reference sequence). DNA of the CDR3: TGTGCCAGTAGAGTCAGGGCGGCTAGCGGGCCCGCCAAGCAGTACTTC. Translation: CASRVRAASGPAKQYF.

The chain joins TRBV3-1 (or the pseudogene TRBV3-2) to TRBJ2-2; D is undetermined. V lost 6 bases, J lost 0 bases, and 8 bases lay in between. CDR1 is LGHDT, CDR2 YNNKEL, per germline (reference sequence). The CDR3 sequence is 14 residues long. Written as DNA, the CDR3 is TGTGCCAGCAGGTACACAACGAACACCGGGGAGCTGTTTTTT. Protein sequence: CASRYTTNTGELFF.

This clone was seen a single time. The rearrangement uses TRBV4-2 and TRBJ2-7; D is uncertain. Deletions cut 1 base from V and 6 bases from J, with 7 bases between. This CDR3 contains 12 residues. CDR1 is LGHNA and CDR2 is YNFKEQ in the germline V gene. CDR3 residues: CASSQGDSEQYF. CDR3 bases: TGTGCCAGCAGCCAAGGCGACTCCGAGCAGTACTTC.

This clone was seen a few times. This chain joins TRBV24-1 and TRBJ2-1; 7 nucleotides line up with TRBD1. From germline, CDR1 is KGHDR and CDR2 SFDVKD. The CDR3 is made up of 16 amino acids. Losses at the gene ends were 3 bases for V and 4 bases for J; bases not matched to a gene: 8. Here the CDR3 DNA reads TGTGCCACCAGTGATGCCACGACAGGGATGTACAATGAGCAGTTCTTC. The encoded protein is CATSDATTGMYNEQFF.